This is a list of T cell receptor beta chains from one sample in a study of human T cells and chemical hapten exposure. MiXCR, run by TCRdb on the RACE reads, gives a single entry per CDR3 protein. This sample has some 300,000 distinct CDR3 sequences, with around 5.5% found just once. The source was whole blood, collected in connection with sensitization to the hapten diphenylcyclopropenone (DPC). These receptors all come from a woman in her late teens or twenties with alopecia areata. Some clones in this sample may be carry-over from other donors' samples. CDR3s include the opening cysteine and the closing phenylalanine or tryptophan. The D gene is left open where the match is weak. For some rows the clone size is stated as once, few or many, or as a class when expanded; others skip it.

>TRBD1|TRBV20-1|NA|TRBJ2-7
CSAPQAGQGAFEQYF
TGCAGTGCTCCCCAGGCGGGACAGGGGGCGTTCGAGCAGTACTTC
>TRBD2|TRBV29-1|few|TRBJ2-4
CSVLLGGIGIQYF
TGCAGCGTTCTATTGGGGGGGATAGGCATTCAGTACTTC
>TRBD2|TRBV6-2/TRBV6-3|few|TRBJ2-1
CASSYLAGRYNEQFF
TGTGCCAGCAGTTACCTAGCGGGGAGGTACAATGAGCAGTTCTTC
>NA|TRBV5-1|many|TRBJ1-1
CASSAQGNTEAFF
TGCGCCAGCAGCGCACAGGGTAACACTGAAGCTTTCTTT
>TRBD2|TRBV5-1|many|TRBJ2-1
CASSLRVAGDNEQFF
TGCGCCAGCAGCCTCCGGGTAGCGGGAGATAATGAGCAGTTCTTC
>NA|TRBV7-9|few|TRBJ2-3
CASSLSAGADTQYF
TGTGCCAGCAGCTTATCAGCAGGGGCGGATACGCAGTATTTT
>NA|TRBV5-4|once|TRBJ2-3
CASSLGHFADTDTQYF
TGTGCCAGCAGCTTAGGACACTTTGCTGACACAGATACGCAGTATTTT
>NA|TRBV29-1|few|TRBJ2-5
CSGGKRVETQYF
TGCAGCGGGGGAAAAAGGGTAGAGACCCAGTACTTC
>TRBD2|TRBV2|many|TRBJ2-3
CASSLRAGLGSTDTQYF
TGTGCCAGCAGTTTAAGAGCGGGACTAGGTTCCACAGATACGCAGTATTTT
>NA|TRBV6-2/TRBV6-3|NA|TRBJ2-3
CASSNQRDTQYF
TGTGCCAGCAGCAACCAACGAGATACGCAGTATTTT
>NA|TRBV5-1|many|TRBJ1-5
CASSLGLGQPQHF
TGCGCCAGCAGCTTGGGACTCGGTCAGCCCCAGCATTTT
>NA|TRBV13|few|TRBJ1-2
CASMEAPANYGYTF
TGTGCCAGCATGGAGGCACCAGCTAACTATGGCTACACCTTC
>TRBD1|TRBV12-3/TRBV12-4|NA|TRBJ2-1
CASSRGQGAQNEQFF
TGTGCCAGCAGCCGCGGACAGGGGGCGCAGAATGAGCAGTTCTTC
>NA|TRBV6-2/TRBV6-3|many|TRBJ1-1
CASGGPMNTEAFF
TGTGCCAGTGGGGGGCCCATGAACACTGAAGCTTTCTTT